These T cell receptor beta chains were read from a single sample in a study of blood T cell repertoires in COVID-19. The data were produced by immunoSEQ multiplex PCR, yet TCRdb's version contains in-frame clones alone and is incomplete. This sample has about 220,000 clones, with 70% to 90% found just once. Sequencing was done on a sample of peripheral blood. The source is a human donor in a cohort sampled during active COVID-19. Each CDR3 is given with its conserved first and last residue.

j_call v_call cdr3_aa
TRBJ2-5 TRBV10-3 CAISESGRVGETQYF
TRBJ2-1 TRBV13 CASRQLADAYNEQFF
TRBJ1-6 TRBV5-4 CASSLEQTYNSPLHF
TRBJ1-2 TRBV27 CERQGENYGYTF
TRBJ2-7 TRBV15 CATSSPQAAHEQYF
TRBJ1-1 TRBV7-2 CASSLVGMNTEAFF
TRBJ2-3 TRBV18 CASSSDTQYF
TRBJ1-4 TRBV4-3 CASSHNRGHNEKLFF
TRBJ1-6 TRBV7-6 CASSPSGTGNSPLHF
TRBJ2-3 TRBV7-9 CASSLRGLGDTQYF
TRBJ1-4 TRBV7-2 CASSPDTQNEKLFF
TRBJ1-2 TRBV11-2 CASSLEMEGYTF
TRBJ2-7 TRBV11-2 CASSLDALLPEQYF
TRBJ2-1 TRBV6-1 CASSEFGTSGSNNEQFF
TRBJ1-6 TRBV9 CASSVGQDNSPLHF
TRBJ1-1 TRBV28 CASSLQNTEAFF
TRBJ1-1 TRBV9 CASSHTGQGDTEAFF
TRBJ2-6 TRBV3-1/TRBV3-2 CASSQVRLASGANVLTF
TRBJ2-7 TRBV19 CASSITGSGTYEQYF
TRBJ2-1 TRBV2 CASSDSDRIQFF
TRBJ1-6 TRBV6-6 CASSYRGDRGQSPLHF
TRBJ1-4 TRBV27 CASSPGGAGRIEKLFF
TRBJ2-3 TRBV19 CASTADRVTDTQYF
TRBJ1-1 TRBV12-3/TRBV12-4 CASSPLVPTGAFF
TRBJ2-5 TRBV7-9 CASRKRTGGETQYF
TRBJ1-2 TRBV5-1 CASSLTTRDTDNGYTF
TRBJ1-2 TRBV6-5 CASSYSGTERIYGYTF
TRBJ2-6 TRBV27 CASSPRTGLRGANVLTF
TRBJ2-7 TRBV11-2 CASSLDWRTGSYEQYF
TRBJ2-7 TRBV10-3 CAIRTGTGREQYF
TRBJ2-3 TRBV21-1 CASSTQSLVLFTDTQYF
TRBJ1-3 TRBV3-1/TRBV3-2 CASSQRGPGKVWGNTIYF
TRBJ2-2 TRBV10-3 CAISGRSDLNTGELFF
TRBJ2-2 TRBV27 CASSPTRTSSGELFF
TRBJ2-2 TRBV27 CASSLSKRSTGELFF
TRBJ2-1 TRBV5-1 CASSLAVRDNEQFF
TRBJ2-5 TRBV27 CASRIFGGGGGETQYF
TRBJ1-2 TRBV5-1 CASSRDSYYGYTF
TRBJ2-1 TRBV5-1 CASSLADRGVYNEQFF
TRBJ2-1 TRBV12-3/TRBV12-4 CASKQLGYNEQFF
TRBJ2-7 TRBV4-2 CASSFRLAGYEQYF
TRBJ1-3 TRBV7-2 CASSERRGTGNTIYF
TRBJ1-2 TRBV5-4 CASSYPGTGAYGYTF
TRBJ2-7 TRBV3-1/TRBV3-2 CASSQGAGVNWSYEQYF
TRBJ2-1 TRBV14 CASSPSLSVNEQFF
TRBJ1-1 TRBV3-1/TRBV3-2 CASSQAAQVATEAFF
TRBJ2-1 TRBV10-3 CAIMASGRDNEQFF
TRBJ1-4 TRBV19 CASSPTYEGKLFF
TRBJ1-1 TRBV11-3 CASSLDRATEAFF
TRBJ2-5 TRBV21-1 CASSSVLGTGAETQYF
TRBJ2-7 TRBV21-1 CASSKVTDPEQYF
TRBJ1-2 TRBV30 CAWRADIHYGYTF
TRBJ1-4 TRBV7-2 CASSPQGPGGEKLFF
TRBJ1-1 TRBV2 CATRQNTEAFF
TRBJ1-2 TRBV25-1 CASSIGGGGYTF
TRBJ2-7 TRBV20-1 CSASNTAEGNEQYF
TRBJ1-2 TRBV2 CASSLYGTGFGYTF